There are many counts of the clone carrying this T cell receptor (beta chain). From the germline J gene comes the end of the CDR3, since the read stops 3 residues before it. Only in-frame clones appear in the TCRdb table, and some are missing; sequencing was by immunoSEQ multiplex PCR. The sample was found to contain about 47,000 clones, and every one recurs. This CDR3 is 16 amino acids long. Germline assignment: CDR1 MNHEY and CDR2 SVGEGT. V was clipped by 1 base and J by 4 bases, with 13 bases between them. This record comes from a study of T cell clonality in common variable immunodeficiency. Input material: peripheral blood mononuclear cells. The V gene is TRBV6-2 or TRBV6-3, the J gene TRBJ2-2, with D unresolved. This receptor was taken from a person between 18 and 70 years old in good health. Incomplete CDR3 DNA: TGTGCCAGCAGTTACTACCCAGGAGATATCACCGGGGAG. It codes for CASSYYPGDITGE. The CDR3, in full, reads CASSYYPGDITGELFF.